This T cell receptor (beta chain) was documented in a study of molecular identifiers for immune sequencing clone quantification. On the study more broadly: Replicate experiments took RNA from around 18,000 or 91,000 naive CD8 cells, divided it five ways and sequenced four. Study-level points and caveats: Over 97% of effector molecules, yet under 1% of naive-cell molecules, were held by clones above 20 RNA copies. Spiked-in Jurkat TCR RNA corresponding to one cell was reported as detectable against around 1 million naive cells.

V was shortened by 4 bases and J by 2 bases, with 15 bases between the two germline ends. This CDR3 has 15 residues. Germline CDR1 is SEHNR and CDR2 is FQNEAQ (reference sequence). TCR libraries were built in bulk with a published protocol and specific TCR primers. TCRdb fed the PCR reads into MiXCR, producing one record per CDR3 protein. The sample includes about half a million distinct CDR3 sequences, over 20% of them seen just once. The sample holds a few counts of this clonotype. Its cognate antigen is unknown. Sequencing was performed on naive CD8+ T cells from blood, with Jurkat cell RNA spiked in. The subset was: FACS-sorted CD8+CD4-CCR7+CD45RA+ naive T cells. This receptor was obtained from a human donor in good health. Some libraries in this study had Jurkat cell RNA spiked in. The chain couples TRBV7-9 to TRBJ2-7; D perhaps matches TRBD2 (6 bases). CDR3 in DNA: TGTGCCAGCAGCTCTCCAGGGACTGGGACCTACGAGCAGTACTTC. It codes for CASSSPGTGTYEQYF.